These T cell receptor beta chains were read from a single sample in a study of blood T cell repertoires in COVID-19. TCRdb keeps only in-frame clones here, not all; method: immunoSEQ multiplex PCR. Seen here are 110,000 or so clones, over 80% observed once, and the top ten hold roughly 18%. Sequencing was carried out using peripheral blood. Receptors were obtained from a woman between 55 and 75 years old with acute or convalescent COVID-19. The CDR3 runs from the conserved cysteine through the conserved F or W. D genes are given only for firm matches. Expanded clones are given a class, and other clones once, few, many or no size at all.

d_call,clone_size,v_call,j_call,cdr3_aa,cdr3_nt
-,-,TRBV6-1,TRBJ2-3,CASSEGTYFTDTQYF,TGTGCCAGCAGTGAAGGGACATACTTCACAGATACGCAGTATTTT
-,-,TRBV27,TRBJ2-6,CASGGAGANVLTF,TGTGCCAGCGGAGGGGCTGGGGCCAACGTCCTGACTTTC
-,few,TRBV12-5,TRBJ2-7,CASGFAPGYEQYF,TGTGCTAGTGGTTTTGCGCCCGGCTACGAGCAGTACTTC
TRBD1,-,TRBV11-2,TRBJ1-1,CASNAGTENTEAFF,TGTGCCAGCAACGCCGGGACAGAGAACACTGAAGCTTTCTTT
TRBD2,-,TRBV9,TRBJ2-1,CASSSTTGRVVQAVEQFF,TGTGCCAGCAGCTCGACCACCGGGAGGGTCGTTCAGGCGGTTGAGCAGTTCTTC
TRBD1,-,TRBV29-1,TRBJ2-5,CSVERGGSATQYF,TGCAGCGTTGAAAGAGGGGGCTCCGCGACCCAGTACTTC
-,-,TRBV5-1,TRBJ2-1,CASRQLGFDEQFF,TGCGCCAGCAGGCAACTAGGGTTCGATGAGCAGTTCTTC
TRBD1,-,TRBV6-2/TRBV6-3,TRBJ2-2,CASSYARDRITGELFF,TGTGCCAGCAGTTACGCTCGGGACAGAATTACCGGGGAGCTGTTTTTT
TRBD2,once,TRBV7-2,TRBJ2-7,CASSLRTGGSYEQYF,TGTGCCAGCAGCTTAAGGACGGGGGGGTCCTACGAGCAGTACTTC
-,few,TRBV27,TRBJ1-1,CASSHPDSSNTEAFF,TGTGCCAGCAGTCACCCGGACAGTTCGAACACTGAAGCTTTCTTT
-,-,TRBV7-2,TRBJ2-1,CASSLDPDQGNEQFF,TGTGCCAGCAGCCTTGACCCAGACCAGGGCAATGAGCAGTTCTTC
TRBD1,-,TRBV18,TRBJ1-6,CASSRQGYNSPLHF,TGTGCCAGCTCAAGACAGGGCTATAATTCACCCCTCCACTTT
-,-,TRBV28,TRBJ1-2,CASSRTENYGYTF,TGTGCCAGCAGTCGGACAGAGAACTATGGCTACACCTTC
-,-,TRBV7-9,TRBJ1-6,CASSLGWGGNSPLHF,TGTGCCAGCAGCTTGGGCTGGGGGGGTAATTCACCCCTCCACTTT
TRBD1,-,TRBV2,TRBJ2-7,CASRRGQGAIYEQYF,TGTGCCAGCAGAAGGGGACAGGGGGCGATCTACGAGCAGTACTTC
-,-,TRBV11-2,TRBJ1-4,CASSETSRGNEKLFF,TGTGCCAGCAGCGAAACCTCCAGAGGAAATGAAAAACTGTTTTTT
TRBD2,-,TRBV28,TRBJ2-3,CAIIPSPGTSGKADTQYF,TGTGCCATCATACCATCTCCCGGGACTAGCGGGAAAGCAGATACGCAGTATTTT
TRBD1,once,TRBV27,TRBJ1-5,CASSLSGGHGNQPQHF,TGTGCCAGCAGTTTATCAGGGGGCCATGGCAATCAGCCCCAGCATTTT
-,-,TRBV5-1,TRBJ1-3,CASSSSGVPGNTIYF,TGCGCCAGCAGCTCCTCAGGGGTGCCTGGAAACACCATATATTTT